This note documents a single T cell receptor (beta chain) sequence. In Seattle, patients joined the study during active infection and were tracked longitudinally. Only in-frame clones appear in the TCRdb table, and some are missing; sequencing was by immunoSEQ multiplex PCR. Counted here are under 15,000 clones, 71% occurring once; the ten biggest clones make up 5% to 6.5%. This sample was taken from a study of blood T cell repertoires in COVID-19. Turning to the study itself: Samples representing acute and convalescent COVID-19 were sourced from the United States, Italy and Spain. The cDNA or gDNA used as material had been derived from T cells, B-cell-depleted T cells, or PBMCs.

Sequencing input: peripheral blood. The source of this sequence is a man in his 60s with COVID-19, enrolled during active disease.

CDR3 sequence reads: CATSARDRGTDTQYF. CDR3 DNA: TGTGCCACCAGTGCCCGGGACAGGGGCACAGATACGCAGTATTTT. The genes are TRBV24-1 and TRBJ2-3, with TRBD1 matching 9 bases. The germline gives CDR1 KGHDR, CDR2 SFDVKD. The J segment lost 1 base and the V segment lost 5 bases, leaving 3 bases of the junction unmatched. The CDR3 spans 15 residues.